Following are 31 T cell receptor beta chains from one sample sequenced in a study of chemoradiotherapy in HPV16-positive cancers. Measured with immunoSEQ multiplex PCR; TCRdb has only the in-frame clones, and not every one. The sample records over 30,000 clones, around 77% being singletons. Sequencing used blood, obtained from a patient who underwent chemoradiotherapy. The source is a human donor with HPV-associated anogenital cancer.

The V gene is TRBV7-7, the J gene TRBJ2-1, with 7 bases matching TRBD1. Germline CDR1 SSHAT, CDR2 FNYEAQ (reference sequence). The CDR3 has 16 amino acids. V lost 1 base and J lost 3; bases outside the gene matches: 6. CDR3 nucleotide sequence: TGTGCCAGCAGCTTAGGAGGGGCAGGGGGCTACAATGAGCAGTTCTTC. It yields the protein CASSLGGAGGYNEQFF.

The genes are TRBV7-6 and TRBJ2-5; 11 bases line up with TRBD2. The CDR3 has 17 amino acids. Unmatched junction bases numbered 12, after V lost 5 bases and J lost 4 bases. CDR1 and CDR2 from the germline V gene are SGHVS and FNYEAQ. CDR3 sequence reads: CASSAQLSGGAAETQYF. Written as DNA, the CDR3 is TGTGCCAGCAGCGCACAACTTAGCGGGGGGGCTGCAGAGACCCAGTACTTC.

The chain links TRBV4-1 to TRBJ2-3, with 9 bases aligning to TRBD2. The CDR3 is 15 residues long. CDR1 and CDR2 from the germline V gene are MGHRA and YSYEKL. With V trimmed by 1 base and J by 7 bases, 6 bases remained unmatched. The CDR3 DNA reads TGCGCCAGCAGCCAAGGGCGGGGGGGCATATATACGCAGTATTTT. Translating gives CASSQGRGGIYTQYF.

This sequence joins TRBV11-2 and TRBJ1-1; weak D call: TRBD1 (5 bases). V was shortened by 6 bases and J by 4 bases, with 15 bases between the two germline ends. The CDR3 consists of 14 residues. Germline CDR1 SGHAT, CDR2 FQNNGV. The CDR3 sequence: CASRVSGGITEAFF. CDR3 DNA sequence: TGTGCCAGCAGAGTTAGCGGGGGGATCACTGAAGCTTTCTTT.

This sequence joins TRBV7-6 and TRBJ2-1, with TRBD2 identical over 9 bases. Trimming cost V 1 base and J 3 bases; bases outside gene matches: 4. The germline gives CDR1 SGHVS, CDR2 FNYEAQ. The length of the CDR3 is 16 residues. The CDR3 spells CASSLEAGGLYNEQFF. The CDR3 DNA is TGTGCCAGCAGCTTAGAAGCGGGGGGCCTCTACAATGAGCAGTTCTTC.

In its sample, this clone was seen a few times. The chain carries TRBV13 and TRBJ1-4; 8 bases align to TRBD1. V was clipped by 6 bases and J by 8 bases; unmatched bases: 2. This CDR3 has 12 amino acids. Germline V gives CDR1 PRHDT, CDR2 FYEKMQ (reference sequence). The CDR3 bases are TGTGCCAGCAGTAGGACAGGGGAAAAACTGTTTTTT. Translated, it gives CASSRTGEKLFF.

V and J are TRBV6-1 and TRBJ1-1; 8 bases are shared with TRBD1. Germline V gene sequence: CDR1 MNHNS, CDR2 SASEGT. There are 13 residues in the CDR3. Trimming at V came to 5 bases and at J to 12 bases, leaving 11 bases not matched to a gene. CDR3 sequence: CASSPIGTGRSFF. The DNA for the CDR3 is TGTGCCAGCAGTCCCATCGGGACAGGAAGGTCTTTCTTT.

The CDR3 here is CASSYGDSYPGELFF. CDR3 coding DNA: TGTGCCAGCAGTTACGGGGACTCCTACCCCGGGGAGCTGTTTTTT. The rearrangement joins TRBV6-5 to TRBJ2-2, with D perhaps matching TRBD2 (6 bases). V gave up 2 bases and J gave up 6 bases, with 13 bases separating them. The CDR3 extends over 15 amino acids. CDR1 is MNHEY, CDR2 SVGAGI, per germline.

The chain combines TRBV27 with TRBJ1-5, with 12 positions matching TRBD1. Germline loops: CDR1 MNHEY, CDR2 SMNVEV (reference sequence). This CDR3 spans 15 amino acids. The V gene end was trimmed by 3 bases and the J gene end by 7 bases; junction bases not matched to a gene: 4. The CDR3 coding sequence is TGTGCCAGCAGTTTGGCCGGGACAGGGGGCCAGCCCCAGCATTTT. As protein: CASSLAGTGGQPQHF.

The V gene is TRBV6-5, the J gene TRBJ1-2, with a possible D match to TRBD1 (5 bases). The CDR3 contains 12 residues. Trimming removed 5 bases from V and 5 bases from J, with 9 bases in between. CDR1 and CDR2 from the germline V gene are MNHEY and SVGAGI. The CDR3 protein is CASSIQGYGYTF. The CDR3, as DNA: TGTGCCAGCAGTATCCAGGGTTATGGCTACACCTTC.

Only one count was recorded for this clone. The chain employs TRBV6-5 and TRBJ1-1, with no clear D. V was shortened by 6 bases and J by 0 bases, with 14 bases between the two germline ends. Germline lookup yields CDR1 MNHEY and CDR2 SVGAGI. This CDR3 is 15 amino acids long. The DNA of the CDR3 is TGTGCCAGCAGCGTACTCGGTGTCTTGAACACTGAAGCTTTCTTT. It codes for CASSVLGVLNTEAFF.

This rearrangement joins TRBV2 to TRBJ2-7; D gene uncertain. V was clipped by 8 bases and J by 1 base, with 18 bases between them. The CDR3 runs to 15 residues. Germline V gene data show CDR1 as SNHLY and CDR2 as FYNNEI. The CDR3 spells CASQREGLGSYEQYF. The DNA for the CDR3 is TGTGCCAGCCAGAGAGAAGGTTTGGGTTCCTACGAGCAGTACTTC.

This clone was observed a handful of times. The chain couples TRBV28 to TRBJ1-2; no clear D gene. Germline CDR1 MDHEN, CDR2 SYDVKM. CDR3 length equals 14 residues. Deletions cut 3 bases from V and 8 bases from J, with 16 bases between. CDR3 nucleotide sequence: TGTGCCAGCAGTTTGGAACAGCCGGTCGGGGGCTACACCTTC. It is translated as CASSLEQPVGGYTF.

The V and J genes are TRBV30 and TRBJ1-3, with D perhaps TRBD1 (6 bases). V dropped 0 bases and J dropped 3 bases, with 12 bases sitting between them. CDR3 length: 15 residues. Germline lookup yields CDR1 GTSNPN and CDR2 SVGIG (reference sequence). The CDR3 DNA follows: TGTGCCTGGAGTGTAGGGGGAGGTAGTGGAAACACCATATATTTT. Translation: CAWSVGGGSGNTIYF.

The CDR3 DNA reads TGTGCCAGCAGCCTTATGGGGGGGGCCACCTACGAGCAGTACTTC. Translation gives CASSLMGGATYEQYF. This chain links TRBV7-9 with TRBJ2-7, with D possibly being TRBD2 (7 bases). This CDR3 contains 15 residues. Germline lookup yields CDR1 SEHNR and CDR2 FQNEAQ (reference sequence). V lost 5 bases to trimming and J lost 2 bases, with 16 bases between them.

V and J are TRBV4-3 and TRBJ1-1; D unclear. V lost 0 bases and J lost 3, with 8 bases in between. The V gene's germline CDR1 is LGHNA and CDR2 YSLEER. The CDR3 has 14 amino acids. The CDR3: CASSQDSGYTEAFF. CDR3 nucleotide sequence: TGCGCCAGCAGCCAAGATTCGGGTTACACTGAAGCTTTCTTT.

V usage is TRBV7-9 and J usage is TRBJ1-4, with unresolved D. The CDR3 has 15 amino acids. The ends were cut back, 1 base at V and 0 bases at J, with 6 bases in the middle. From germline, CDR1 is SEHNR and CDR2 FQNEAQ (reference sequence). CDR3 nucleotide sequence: TGTGCCAGCAGCTTAGGGTCTGCAACTAATGAAAAACTGTTTTTT. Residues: CASSLGSATNEKLFF.

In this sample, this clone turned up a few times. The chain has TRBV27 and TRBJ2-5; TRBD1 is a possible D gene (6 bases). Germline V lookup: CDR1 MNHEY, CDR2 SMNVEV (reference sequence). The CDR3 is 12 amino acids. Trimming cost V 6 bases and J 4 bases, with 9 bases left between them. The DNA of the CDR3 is TGTGCCAGCAGGACAGGCCCAGAGACCCAGTACTTC. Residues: CASRTGPETQYF.

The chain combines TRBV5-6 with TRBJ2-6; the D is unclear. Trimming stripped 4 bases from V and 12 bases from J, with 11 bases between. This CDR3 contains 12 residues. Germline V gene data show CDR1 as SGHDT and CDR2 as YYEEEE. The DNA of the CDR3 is TGTGCCAGCAGCCGGTTCGCCGGCGTCCTGACTTTC. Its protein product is CASSRFAGVLTF. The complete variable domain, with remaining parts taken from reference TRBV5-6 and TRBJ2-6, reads DAGVTQSPTHLIKTRGQQVTLRCSPKSGHDTVSWYQQALGQGPQFIFQYYEEEERQRGNFPDRFSGHQFPNYSSELNVNALLLGDSALYLCASSRFAGVLTFGAGSRLTVL.

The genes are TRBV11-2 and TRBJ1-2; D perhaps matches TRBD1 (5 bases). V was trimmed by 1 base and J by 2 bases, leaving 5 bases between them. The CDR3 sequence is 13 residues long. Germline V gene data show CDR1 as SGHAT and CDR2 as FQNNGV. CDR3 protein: CASSLGTNYGYTF. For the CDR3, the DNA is TGTGCCAGCAGCTTAGGGACAAACTATGGCTACACCTTC.

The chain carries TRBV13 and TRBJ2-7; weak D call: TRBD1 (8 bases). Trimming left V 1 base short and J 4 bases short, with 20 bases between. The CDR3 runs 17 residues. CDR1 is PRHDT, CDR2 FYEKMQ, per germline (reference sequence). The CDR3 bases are TGTGCCAGCAGCTTAGTACGCAGGGGGCGGGGGCATTACGAGCAGTACTTC. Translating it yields CASSLVRRGRGHYEQYF.

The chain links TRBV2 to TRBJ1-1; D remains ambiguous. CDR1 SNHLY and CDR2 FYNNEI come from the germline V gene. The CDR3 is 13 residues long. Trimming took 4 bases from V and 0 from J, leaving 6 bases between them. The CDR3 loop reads CASSVQLNTEAFF. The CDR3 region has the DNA TGTGCCAGCAGTGTTCAGCTGAACACTGAAGCTTTCTTT. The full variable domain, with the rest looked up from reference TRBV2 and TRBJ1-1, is EPEVTQTPSHQVTQMGQEVILRCVPISNHLYFYWYRQILGQKVEFLVSFYNNEISEKSEIFDDQFSVERPDGSNFTLKIRSTKLEDSAMYFCASSVQLNTEAFFGQGTRLTVV.

The CDR3 DNA sequence: TGTGCCAGCTCACAAGACAGGGTTGTTCACGAGCAGTACTTC. Its translation: CASSQDRVVHEQYF. The chain uses TRBV18 and TRBJ2-7, with TRBD1 matching over 7 bases. The CDR3 is 14 amino acids. CDR1 is KGHSH and CDR2 is LQKENI in the germline V gene. V shed 4 bases and J 5 bases; nucleotides not matched to a gene: 8.

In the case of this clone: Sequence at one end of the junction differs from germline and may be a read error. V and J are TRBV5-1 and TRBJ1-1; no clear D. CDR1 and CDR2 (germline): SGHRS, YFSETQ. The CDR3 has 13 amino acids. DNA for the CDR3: TGTGCCAGCAGTTCTGACGAGAACACTGAAGCTTTCTTT. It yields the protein CASSSDENTEAFF.

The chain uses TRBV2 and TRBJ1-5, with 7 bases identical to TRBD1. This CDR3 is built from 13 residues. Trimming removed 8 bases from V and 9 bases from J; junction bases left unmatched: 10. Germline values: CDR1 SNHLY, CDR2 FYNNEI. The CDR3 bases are TGTGCCAGCCGCGGACAGGAGGTAGGGCCCCAGCATTTT. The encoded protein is CASRGQEVGPQHF. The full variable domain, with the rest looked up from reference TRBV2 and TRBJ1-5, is EPEVTQTPSHQVTQMGQEVILRCVPISNHLYFYWYRQILGQKVEFLVSFYNNEISEKSEIFDDQFSVERPDGSNFTLKIRSTKLEDSAMYFCASRGQEVGPQHFGDGTRLSIL.

The CDR3 DNA reads TGTGCCATCAGTGATGACAGCAACTATGGCTACACCTTC. Amino acid sequence: CAISDDSNYGYTF. The chain has TRBV10-3 and TRBJ1-2, with D maybe TRBD1 (5 bases). The germline V and J ends were trimmed by 3 bases and 2 bases, with 7 bases remaining between them. The CDR3 totals 13 residues. Germline lookup yields CDR1 ENHRY and CDR2 SYGVKD.

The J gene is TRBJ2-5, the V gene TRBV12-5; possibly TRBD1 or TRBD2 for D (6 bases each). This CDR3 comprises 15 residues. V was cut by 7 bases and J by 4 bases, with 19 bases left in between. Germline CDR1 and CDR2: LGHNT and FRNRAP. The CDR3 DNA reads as TGTGCTAGTGCTCTTTTCGGGGGCCCGGGAGAGACCCAGTACTTC. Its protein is CASALFGGPGETQYF.

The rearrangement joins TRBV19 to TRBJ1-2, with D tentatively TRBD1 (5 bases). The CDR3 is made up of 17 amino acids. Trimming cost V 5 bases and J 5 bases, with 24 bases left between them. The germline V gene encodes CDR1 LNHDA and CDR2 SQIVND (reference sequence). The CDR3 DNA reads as TGTGCCAGTAGTGTTTGGGCAGGGATGAGTGAGGGGTATGGCTACACCTTC. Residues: CASSVWAGMSEGYGYTF.

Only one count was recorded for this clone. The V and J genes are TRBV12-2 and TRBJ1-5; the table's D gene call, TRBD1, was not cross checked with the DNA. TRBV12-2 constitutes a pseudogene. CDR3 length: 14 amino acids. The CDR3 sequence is CASRLENRGQPQHF. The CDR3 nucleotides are TGTGCAAGTCGCTTAGAAAACAGGGGTCAGCCCCAGCATTTT.

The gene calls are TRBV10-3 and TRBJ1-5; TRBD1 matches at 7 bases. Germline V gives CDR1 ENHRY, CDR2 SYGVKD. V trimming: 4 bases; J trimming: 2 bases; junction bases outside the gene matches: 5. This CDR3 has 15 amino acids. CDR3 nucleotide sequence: TGTGCCATCAGTGGTTCCGGGACAGGCAATCAGCCCCAGCATTTT. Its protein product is CAISGSGTGNQPQHF.

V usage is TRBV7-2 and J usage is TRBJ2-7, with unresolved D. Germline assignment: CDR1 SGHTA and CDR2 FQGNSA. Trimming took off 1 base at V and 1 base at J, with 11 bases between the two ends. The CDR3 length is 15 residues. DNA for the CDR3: TGTGCCAGCAGCTTAGGATTTGTCAAGTCCTACGAGCAGTACTTC. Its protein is CASSLGFVKSYEQYF.